A selection of T cell receptor beta chains follows, all from one sample in a study of OX40 agonist ivuxolimab in advanced cancers. The repertoire was sequenced with immunoSEQ multiplex PCR; TCRdb's copy has only in-frame clones and lacks some. Counted here are around 79,000 clones, roughly nine tenths occurring once; the ten biggest clones make up under 10%. Sequencing was performed on CD4+ or CD8+ T cells sorted from blood, taken in a trial of the OX40 agonist ivuxolimab. These receptors came from an adult with an advanced solid tumor such as melanoma, head and neck, liver or kidney cancer. Each CDR3 is given with its conserved first and last residue. Each record gives: clone size, J gene, D gene, V gene, CDR3 protein, CDR3 DNA. D genes are given only for firm matches. The listing skips clone size in some rows; elsewhere it reads once, few, many or a size class.

NA,TRBJ2-2,TRBD1,TRBV19,CASSPGQYTGELFF,TGTGCCAGTAGTCCGGGACAGTACACCGGGGAGCTGTTTTTT
NA,TRBJ2-3,TRBD2,TRBV13,CASRTGTSGGLRRDTQYF,TGTGCCAGCAGAACCGGGACTAGCGGGGGGCTACGCAGGGATACGCAGTATTTT
NA,TRBJ2-5,TRBD2,TRBV13,CASSILAGGRQETQYF,TGTGCCAGCAGCATTCTAGCGGGGGGGCGACAAGAGACCCAGTACTTC
NA,TRBJ1-1,NA,TRBV19,CASSGAALNTEAFF,TGTGCCAGTAGTGGCGCAGCGTTGAACACTGAAGCTTTCTTT
NA,TRBJ1-1,TRBD1,TRBV9,CASSVSDRALGTEAFF,TGTGCCAGCAGCGTCTCGGACAGGGCTTTGGGCACTGAAGCTTTCTTT
NA,TRBJ2-7,TRBD1,TRBV9,CASSVVDRGLGEQYF,TGTGCCAGCAGCGTAGTTGACAGGGGGCTGGGGGAGCAGTACTTC
NA,TRBJ2-6,NA,TRBV4-1,CASSQEGHSSANVLTF,TGCGCCAGCAGCCAAGAGGGACACTCCTCCGCCAACGTCCTGACTTTC
NA,TRBJ1-2,TRBD1,TRBV4-2,CASSQESLGQGTSYTF,TGTGCCAGCAGCCAAGAGTCATTAGGACAGGGGACTAGCTACACCTTC
NA,TRBJ1-1,NA,TRBV19,CASRVGGAPEAFF,TGTGCCAGTAGGGTAGGGGGAGCCCCTGAAGCTTTCTTT
once,TRBJ2-7,TRBD1,TRBV7-2,CASNSGQGISYEQYF,TGTGCCAGCAACTCGGGACAGGGAATTTCCTACGAGCAGTACTTC
NA,TRBJ1-6,NA,TRBV9,CASSVGGNSPLHF,TGTGCCAGCAGCGTAGGCGGCAATTCACCCCTCCACTTT
NA,TRBJ2-2,NA,TRBV7-9,CASSLAGPYTGELFF,TGTGCCAGCAGCTTAGCTGGACCCTACACCGGGGAGCTGTTTTTT
NA,TRBJ2-6,TRBD1,TRBV19,CASSPRDRAVGANVLTF,TGTGCCAGTAGTCCCCGGGACAGGGCAGTGGGGGCCAACGTCCTGACTTTC
NA,TRBJ2-7,TRBD2,TRBV5-6,CASSAGLAGPYEQYF,TGTGCCAGCAGCGCGGGACTAGCGGGACCCTACGAGCAGTACTTC
NA,TRBJ1-4,TRBD1,TRBV6-5,CASSRTGGQEKLFF,TGTGCCAGCAGTCGGACAGGGGGACAGGAAAAACTGTTTTTT
few,TRBJ1-1,NA,TRBV9,CASTSFDRIDTEAFF,TGTGCCAGCACCTCCTTCGACAGGATCGACACTGAAGCTTTCTTT
NA,TRBJ2-7,NA,TRBV13,CASSSGTLYEQYF,TGTGCCAGCAGCTCCGGGACTCTCTACGAGCAGTACTTC
once,TRBJ2-2,NA,TRBV2,CARAGLNTGELFF,TGTGCCAGGGCGGGACTCAACACCGGGGAGCTGTTTTTT
NA,TRBJ1-3,NA,TRBV5-1,CASSLSESGNTIYF,TGCGCCAGCAGCTTGTCCGAGTCTGGAAACACCATATATTTT
NA,TRBJ1-4,NA,TRBV7-9,CASSYLREANEKLFF,TGTGCCAGCAGCTACCTCAGGGAAGCTAATGAAAAACTGTTTTTT
NA,TRBJ1-5,NA,TRBV5-6,CASSLQGSLANQPQHF,TGTGCCAGCAGCTTACAGGGATCTCTAGCAAATCAGCCCCAGCATTTT
NA,TRBJ2-3,NA,TRBV7-6,CASSLAATDTQYF,TGTGCCAGCAGCTTAGCGGCTACAGATACGCAGTATTTT
NA,TRBJ2-3,NA,TRBV6-4,CASSDSGDTDTQYF,TGTGCCAGCAGTGACTCCGGGGACACAGATACGCAGTATTTT
NA,TRBJ2-3,NA,TRBV5-1,CASSYGQISTDTQYF,TGCGCCAGCAGCTACGGACAGATTTCCACAGATACGCAGTATTTT
NA,TRBJ1-1,NA,TRBV9,CASSVGIGVMNTEAFF,TGTGCCAGCAGCGTAGGGATCGGTGTCATGAACACTGAAGCTTTCTTT
once,TRBJ1-6,NA,TRBV14,CASSQDGQGASPLHF,TGTGCCAGCAGCCAAGATGGGCAGGGTGCTTCACCCCTCCACTTT
NA,TRBJ1-2,NA,TRBV20-1,CSPPGGYTF,TGCAGTCCGCCGGGGGGCTACACCTTC
NA,TRBJ1-3,TRBD1,TRBV9,CASSERQGRNTIYF,TGTGCCAGCAGCGAGCGACAGGGTCGGAACACCATATATTTT
NA,TRBJ2-7,TRBD2,TRBV9,CASSVEGGLAYEQYF,TGTGCCAGCAGCGTAGAGGGAGGGTTGGCTTACGAGCAGTACTTC
NA,TRBJ1-1,NA,TRBV5-1,CASSLFERAEAFF,TGCGCCAGCAGCTTGTTCGAAAGGGCTGAAGCTTTCTTT
NA,TRBJ1-1,NA,TRBV19,CASSIHWTLQGNTEAFF,TGTGCCAGTAGTATACATTGGACACTACAGGGAAACACTGAAGCTTTCTTT
NA,TRBJ2-7,NA,TRBV6-5,CASSSQSRRWEQYF,TGTGCCAGCAGTTCTCAGTCCCGGAGGTGGGAGCAGTACTTC